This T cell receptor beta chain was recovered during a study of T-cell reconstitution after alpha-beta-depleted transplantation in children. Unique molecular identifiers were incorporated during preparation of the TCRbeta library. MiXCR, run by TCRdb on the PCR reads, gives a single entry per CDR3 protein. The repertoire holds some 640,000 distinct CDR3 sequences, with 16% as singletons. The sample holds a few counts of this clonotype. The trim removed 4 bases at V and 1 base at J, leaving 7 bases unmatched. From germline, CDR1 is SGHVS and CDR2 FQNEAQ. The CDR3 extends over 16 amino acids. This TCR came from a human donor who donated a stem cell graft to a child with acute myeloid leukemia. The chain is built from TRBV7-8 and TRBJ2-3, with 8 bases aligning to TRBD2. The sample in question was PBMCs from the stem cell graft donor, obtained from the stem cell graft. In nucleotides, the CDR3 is TGTGCCAGCAGCTCCCAGGGAGCGGGGGGCACAGATACGCAGTATTTT. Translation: CASSSQGAGGTDTQYF.